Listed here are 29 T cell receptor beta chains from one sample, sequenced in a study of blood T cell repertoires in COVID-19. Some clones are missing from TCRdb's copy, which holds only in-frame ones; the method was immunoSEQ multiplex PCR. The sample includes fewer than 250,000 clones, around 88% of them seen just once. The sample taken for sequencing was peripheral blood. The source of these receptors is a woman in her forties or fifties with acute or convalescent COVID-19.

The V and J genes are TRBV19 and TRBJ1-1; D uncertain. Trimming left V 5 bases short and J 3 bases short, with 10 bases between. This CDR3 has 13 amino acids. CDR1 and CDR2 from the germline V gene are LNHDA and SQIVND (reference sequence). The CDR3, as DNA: TGTGCCAGTAGTCGTCCGGGTTACACTGAAGCTTTCTTT. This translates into CASSRPGYTEAFF. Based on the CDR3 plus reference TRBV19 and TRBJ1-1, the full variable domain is DGGITQSPKYLFRKEGQNVTLSCEQNLNHDAMYWYRQDPGQGLRLIYYSQIVNDFQKGDIAEGYSVSREKKESFPLTVTSAQKNPTAFYLCASSRPGYTEAFFGQGTRLTVV.

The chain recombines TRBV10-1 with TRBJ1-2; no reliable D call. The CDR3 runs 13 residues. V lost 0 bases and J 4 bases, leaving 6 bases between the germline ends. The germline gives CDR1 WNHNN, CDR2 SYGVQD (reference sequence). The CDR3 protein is CASSESQLYGYTF. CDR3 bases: TGCGCCAGCAGTGAGTCCCAACTCTATGGCTACACCTTC.

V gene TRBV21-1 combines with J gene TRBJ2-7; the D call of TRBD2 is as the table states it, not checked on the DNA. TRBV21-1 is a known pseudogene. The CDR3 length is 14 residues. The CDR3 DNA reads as TGTGCCAGCAGCCCTAGCGGGAGTTACTCCGAGCAGTACTTC. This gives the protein CASSPSGSYSEQYF.

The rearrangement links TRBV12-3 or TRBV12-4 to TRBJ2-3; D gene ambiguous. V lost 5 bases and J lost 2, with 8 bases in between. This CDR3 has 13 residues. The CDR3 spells CASSPRLTDTQYF. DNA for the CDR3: TGTGCCAGCAGTCCCAGACTCACAGATACGCAGTATTTT.

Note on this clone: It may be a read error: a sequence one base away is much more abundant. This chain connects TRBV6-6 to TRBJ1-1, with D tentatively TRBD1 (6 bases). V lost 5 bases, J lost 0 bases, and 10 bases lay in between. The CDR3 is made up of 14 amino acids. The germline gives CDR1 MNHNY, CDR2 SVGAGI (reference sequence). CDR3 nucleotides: TGTGCCAGCAGTACAGGGACCATGAACACTGAAGCTTTCTTT. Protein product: CASSTGTMNTEAFF.

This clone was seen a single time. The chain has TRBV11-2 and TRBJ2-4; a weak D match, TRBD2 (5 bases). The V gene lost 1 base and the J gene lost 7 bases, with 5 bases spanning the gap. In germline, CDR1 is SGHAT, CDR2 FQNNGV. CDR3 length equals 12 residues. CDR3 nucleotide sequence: TGTGCCAGCAGCTTAGGAGGGAACATTCAGTACTTC. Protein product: CASSLGGNIQYF.

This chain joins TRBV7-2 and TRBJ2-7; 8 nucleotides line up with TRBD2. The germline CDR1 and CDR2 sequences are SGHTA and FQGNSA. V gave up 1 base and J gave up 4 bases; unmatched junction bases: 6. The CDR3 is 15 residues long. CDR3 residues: CASSLDGLALYEQYF. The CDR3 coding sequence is TGTGCCAGCAGCTTAGACGGACTAGCTCTGTACGAGCAGTACTTC.

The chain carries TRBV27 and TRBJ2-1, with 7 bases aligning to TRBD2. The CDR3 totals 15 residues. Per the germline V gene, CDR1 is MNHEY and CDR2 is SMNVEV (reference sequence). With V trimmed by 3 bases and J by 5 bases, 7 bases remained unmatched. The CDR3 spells CASSFRLAANNEQFF. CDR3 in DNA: TGTGCCAGCAGTTTTCGGCTAGCGGCCAACAATGAGCAGTTCTTC.

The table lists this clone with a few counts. Here the CDR3 reads CATSRGGATYGYTF. CDR3 DNA sequence: TGTGCCACCAGCAGAGGAGGTGCCACCTATGGCTACACCTTC. The J gene is TRBJ1-2, the V gene TRBV15; D is ambiguous. The CDR3 extends over 14 amino acids. V lost 1 base and J 4 bases, leaving 10 bases between the germline ends. Germline values: CDR1 LNHNV, CDR2 YYDKDF (reference sequence).

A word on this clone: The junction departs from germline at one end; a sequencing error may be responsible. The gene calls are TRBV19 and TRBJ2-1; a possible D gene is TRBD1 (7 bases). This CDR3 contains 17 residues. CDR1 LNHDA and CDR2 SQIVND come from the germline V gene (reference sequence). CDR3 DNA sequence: TGTGCCAGCAGTACCAGATCAGGGGGGCCTAAGGGCAATGAGCAGTTCTTC. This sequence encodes CASSTRSGGPKGNEQFF.

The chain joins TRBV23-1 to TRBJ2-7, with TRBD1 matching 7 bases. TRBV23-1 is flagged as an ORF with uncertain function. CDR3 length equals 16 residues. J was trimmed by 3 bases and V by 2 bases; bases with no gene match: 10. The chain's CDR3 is CASSQENRGDYYEQYF. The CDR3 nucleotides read TGCGCCAGCAGTCAAGAAAACAGGGGTGATTACTACGAGCAGTACTTC.

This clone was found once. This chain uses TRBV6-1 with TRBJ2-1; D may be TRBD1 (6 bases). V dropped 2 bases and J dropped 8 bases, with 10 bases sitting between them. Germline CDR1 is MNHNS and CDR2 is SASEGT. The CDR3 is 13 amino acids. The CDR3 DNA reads TGTGCCAGCAGTGAATGGACAGTCGATGAGCAGTTCTTC. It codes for CASSEWTVDEQFF.

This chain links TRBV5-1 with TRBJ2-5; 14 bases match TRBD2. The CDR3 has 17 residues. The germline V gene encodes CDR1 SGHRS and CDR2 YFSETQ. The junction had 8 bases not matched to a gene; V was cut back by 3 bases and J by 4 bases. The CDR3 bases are TGCGCCAGCAGCTCCAGACTAGCGGGAGGGCCCAGAGAGACCCAGTACTTC. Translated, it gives CASSSRLAGGPRETQYF.

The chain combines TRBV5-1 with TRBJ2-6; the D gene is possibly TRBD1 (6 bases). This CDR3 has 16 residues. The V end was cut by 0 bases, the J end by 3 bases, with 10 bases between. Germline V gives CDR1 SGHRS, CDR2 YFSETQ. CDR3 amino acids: CASSLETGNGANVLTF. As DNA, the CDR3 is TGCGCCAGCAGCTTGGAAACAGGGAATGGGGCCAACGTCCTGACTTTC.

This CDR3 reads CASSPWDRGYSSAKNIQYF. The CDR3 coding sequence is TGTGCCAGCAGCCCATGGGACAGGGGCTATAGTTCCGCCAAAAACATTCAGTACTTC. The chain carries TRBV11-2 and TRBJ2-4, with 10 nucleotides matching TRBD1. The CDR3 covers 19 residues. CDR1 is SGHAT and CDR2 is FQNNGV in the germline V gene. V shed 5 bases, J shed 1 base, and the junction held 14 bases outside the gene matches.

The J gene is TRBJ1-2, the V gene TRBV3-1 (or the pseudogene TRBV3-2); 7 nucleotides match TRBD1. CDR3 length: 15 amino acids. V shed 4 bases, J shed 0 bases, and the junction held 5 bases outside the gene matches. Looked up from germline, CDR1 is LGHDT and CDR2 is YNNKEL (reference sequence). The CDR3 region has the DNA TGTGCCAGCAGCCCGTGGGACAGCTCTAACTATGGCTACACCTTC. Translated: CASSPWDSSNYGYTF.

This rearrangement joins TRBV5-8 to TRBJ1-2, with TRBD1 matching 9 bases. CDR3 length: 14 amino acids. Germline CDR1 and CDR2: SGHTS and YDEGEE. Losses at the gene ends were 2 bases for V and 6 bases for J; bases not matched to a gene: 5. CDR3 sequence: CASSFLTGGHGYTF. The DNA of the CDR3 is TGTGCCAGCAGCTTTCTTACAGGGGGCCATGGCTACACCTTC.

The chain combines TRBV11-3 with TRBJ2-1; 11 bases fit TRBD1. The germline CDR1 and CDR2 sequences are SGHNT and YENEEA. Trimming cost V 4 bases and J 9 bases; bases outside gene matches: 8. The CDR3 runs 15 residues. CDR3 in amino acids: CASSYSGQGGGEQFF. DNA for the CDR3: TGTGCCAGCAGCTACTCGGGACAGGGGGGCGGTGAGCAGTTCTTC.

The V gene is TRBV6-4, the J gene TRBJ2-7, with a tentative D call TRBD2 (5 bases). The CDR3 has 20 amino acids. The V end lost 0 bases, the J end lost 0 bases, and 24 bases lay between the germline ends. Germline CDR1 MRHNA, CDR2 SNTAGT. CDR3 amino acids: CASSDSRDGDRGSSSYEQYF. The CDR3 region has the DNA TGTGCCAGCAGTGACTCGAGGGATGGAGATCGCGGCTCTAGCTCCTACGAGCAGTACTTC.

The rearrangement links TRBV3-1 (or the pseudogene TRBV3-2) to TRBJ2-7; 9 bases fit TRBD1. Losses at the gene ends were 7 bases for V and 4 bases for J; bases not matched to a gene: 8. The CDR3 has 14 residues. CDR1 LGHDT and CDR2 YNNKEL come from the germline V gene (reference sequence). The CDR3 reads CASTWGDREYEQYF. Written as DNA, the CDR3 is TGTGCCAGCACCTGGGGGGACAGGGAGTACGAGCAGTACTTC.

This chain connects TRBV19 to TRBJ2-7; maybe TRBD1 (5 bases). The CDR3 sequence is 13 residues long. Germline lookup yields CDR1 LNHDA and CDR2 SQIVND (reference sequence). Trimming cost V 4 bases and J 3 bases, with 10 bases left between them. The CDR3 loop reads CASSRGRVYEQYF. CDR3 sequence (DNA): TGTGCCAGTAGTAGGGGCAGGGTCTACGAGCAGTACTTC.

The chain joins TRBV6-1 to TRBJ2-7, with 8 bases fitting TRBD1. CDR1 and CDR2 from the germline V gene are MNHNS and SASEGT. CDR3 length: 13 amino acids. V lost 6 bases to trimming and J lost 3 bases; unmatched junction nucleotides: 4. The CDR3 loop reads CASRATGVYEQYF. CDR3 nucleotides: TGTGCCAGCAGGGCGACAGGGGTCTACGAGCAGTACTTC.

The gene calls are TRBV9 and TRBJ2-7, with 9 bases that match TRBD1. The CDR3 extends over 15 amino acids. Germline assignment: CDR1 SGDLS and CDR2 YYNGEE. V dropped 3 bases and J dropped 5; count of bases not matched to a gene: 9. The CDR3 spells CASSASGQGGDEQYF. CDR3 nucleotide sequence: TGTGCCAGCAGCGCCTCGGGACAGGGAGGGGACGAGCAGTACTTC. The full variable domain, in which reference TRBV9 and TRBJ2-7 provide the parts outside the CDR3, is DSGVTQTPKHLITATGQRVTLRCSPRSGDLSVYWYQQSLDQGLQFLIQYYNGEERAKGNILERFSAQQFPDLHSELNLSSLELGDSALYFCASSASGQGGDEQYFGPGTRLTVT.

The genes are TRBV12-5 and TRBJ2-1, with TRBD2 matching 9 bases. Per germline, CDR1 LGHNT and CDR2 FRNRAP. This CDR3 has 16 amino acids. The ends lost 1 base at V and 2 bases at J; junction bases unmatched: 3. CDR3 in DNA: TGTGCTAGTGGTTTGGCCTTAGCGGGAGCCTACAATGAGCAGTTCTTC. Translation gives CASGLALAGAYNEQFF.

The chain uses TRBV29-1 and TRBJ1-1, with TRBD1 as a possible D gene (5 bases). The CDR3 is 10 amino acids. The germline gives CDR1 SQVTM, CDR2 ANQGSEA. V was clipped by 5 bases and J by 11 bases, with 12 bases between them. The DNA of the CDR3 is TGCAGCGTTTATGACAGCGGGGCTTTCTTT. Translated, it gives CSVYDSGAFF.

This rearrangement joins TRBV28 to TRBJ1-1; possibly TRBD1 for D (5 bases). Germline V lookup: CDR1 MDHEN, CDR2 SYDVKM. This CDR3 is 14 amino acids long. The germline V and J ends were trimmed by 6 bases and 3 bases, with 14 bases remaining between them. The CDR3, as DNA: TGTGCCAGCAGGATTGGAGGGGCGGACACTGAAGCTTTCTTT. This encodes CASRIGGADTEAFF.

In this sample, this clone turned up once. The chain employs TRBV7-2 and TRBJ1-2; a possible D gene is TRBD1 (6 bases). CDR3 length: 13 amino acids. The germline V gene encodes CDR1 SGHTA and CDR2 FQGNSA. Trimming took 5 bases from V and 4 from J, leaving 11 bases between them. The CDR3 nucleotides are TGTGCCAGCAGCCTACAGGGATCCTATGGCTACACCTTC. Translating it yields CASSLQGSYGYTF.

The CDR3 bases are TGTGCCGCCTCATTGGGGGGGGATGGCGAGCAGTACTTC. Translation: CAASLGGDGEQYF. This chain links TRBV6-5 with TRBJ2-7; TRBD2 agrees at 7 bases. The germline CDR1 and CDR2 sequences are MNHEY and SVGAGI. The CDR3 is 13 residues long. V shed 11 bases and J 6 bases; nucleotides not matched to a gene: 13.

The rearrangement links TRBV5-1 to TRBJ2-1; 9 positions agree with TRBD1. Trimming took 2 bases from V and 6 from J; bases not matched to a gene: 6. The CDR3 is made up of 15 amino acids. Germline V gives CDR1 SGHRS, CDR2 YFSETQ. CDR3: CASSFLDRGSNEQFF. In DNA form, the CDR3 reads TGCGCCAGCAGCTTCCTGGACAGGGGAAGCAATGAGCAGTTCTTC. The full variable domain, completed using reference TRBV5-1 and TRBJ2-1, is KAGVTQTPRYLIKTRGQQVTLSCSPISGHRSVSWYQQTPGQGLQFLFEYFSETQRNKGNFPGRFSGRQFSNSRSEMNVSTLELGDSALYLCASSFLDRGSNEQFFGPGTRLTVL.